Included here is one TCR beta chain sequence, with context. The data originate from a study of blood T cell repertoires in COVID-19. The overall study: COVID-19 samples from acute and convalescent phases originated in the United States, Italy and Spain. T cells, B-cell-depleted T cells, or PBMCs provided the cDNA or gDNA that served as material.

Authors' data handling: Reference gene primer amplification gave nucleated cell count estimates. Some clones are missing from TCRdb's copy, which holds only in-frame ones; the method was immunoSEQ multiplex PCR. V and J calls and clone size follow that table, whereas D and trimming were derived from the DNA. This table holds hundreds of thousands of clones, approximately 84% found once. The V gene's germline CDR1 is SGHAT and CDR2 FQNNGV. CDR3 length: 18 amino acids. Between the trimmed V and J ends, which lost 1 base and 3 bases, there was a span of 20 bases. This TCR derives from a woman of 80 years or more with acute or convalescent COVID-19. This chain connects TRBV11-2 to TRBJ2-3; D remains ambiguous. The sequencing sample was made of peripheral blood. The CDR3 is CASSLGRQAGDRTDTQYF. The CDR3 DNA follows: TGTGCCAGCAGCTTAGGGCGTCAGGCAGGCGATCGAACAGATACGCAGTATTTT.